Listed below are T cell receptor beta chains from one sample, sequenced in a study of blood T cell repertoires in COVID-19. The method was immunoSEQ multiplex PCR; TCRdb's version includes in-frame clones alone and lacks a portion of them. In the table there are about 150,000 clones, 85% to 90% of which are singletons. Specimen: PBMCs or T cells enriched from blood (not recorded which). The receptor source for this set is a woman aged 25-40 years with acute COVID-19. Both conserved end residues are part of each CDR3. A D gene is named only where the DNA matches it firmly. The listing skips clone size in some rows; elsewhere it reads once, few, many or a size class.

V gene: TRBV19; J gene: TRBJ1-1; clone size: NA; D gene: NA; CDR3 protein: CASSIVRADQFF; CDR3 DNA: TGTGCCAGTAGTATAGTCAGGGCGGACCAATTCTTT
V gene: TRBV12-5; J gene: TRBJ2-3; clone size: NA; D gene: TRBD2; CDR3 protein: CASAFTSGSRSDTQYF; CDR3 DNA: TGTGCTAGTGCCTTCACTAGCGGGAGTCGGTCAGATACGCAGTATTTT
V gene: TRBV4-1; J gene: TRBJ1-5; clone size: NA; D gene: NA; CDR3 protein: CASSQVGGISNQPQHF; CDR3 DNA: TGCGCCAGCAGCCAAGTTGGAGGGATTAGCAATCAGCCCCAGCATTTT
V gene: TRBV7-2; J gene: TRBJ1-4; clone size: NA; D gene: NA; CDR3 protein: CASSLSSATNEKLFF; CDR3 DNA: TGTGCCAGCAGCTTAAGTTCAGCAACTAATGAAAAACTGTTTTTT
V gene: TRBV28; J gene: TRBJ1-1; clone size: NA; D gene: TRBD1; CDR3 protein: CASSPTGGITEAFF; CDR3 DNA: TGTGCCAGCAGTCCCACAGGGGGCATCACTGAAGCTTTCTTT
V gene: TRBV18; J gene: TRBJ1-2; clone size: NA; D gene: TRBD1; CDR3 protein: CASSPATGDTYGYTF; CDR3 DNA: TGTGCCAGCTCACCCGCGACAGGGGACACCTATGGCTACACCTTC
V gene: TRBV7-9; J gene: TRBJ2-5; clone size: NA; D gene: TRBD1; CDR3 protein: CASSLDRETQETQYF; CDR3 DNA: TGTGCCAGCAGCCTTGACAGGGAGACCCAAGAGACCCAGTACTTC
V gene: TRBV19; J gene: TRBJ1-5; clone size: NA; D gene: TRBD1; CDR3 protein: CASLPRDRGPISNQPQHF; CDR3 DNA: TGTGCCAGCCTCCCTCGGGACAGGGGGCCCATTAGCAATCAGCCCCAGCATTTT
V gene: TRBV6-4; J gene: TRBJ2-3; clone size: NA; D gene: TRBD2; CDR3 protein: CASSEGGSPTDTQYF; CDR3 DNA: TGTGCCAGCAGTGAGGGCGGGAGCCCCACAGATACGCAGTATTTT
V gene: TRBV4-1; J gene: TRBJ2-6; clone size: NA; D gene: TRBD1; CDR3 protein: CASSQDRDRAGANVLTF; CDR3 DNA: TGCGCCAGCAGCCAAGATAGGGACAGGGCTGGGGCCAACGTCCTGACTTTC
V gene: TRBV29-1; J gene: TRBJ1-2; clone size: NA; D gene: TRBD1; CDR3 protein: CSDGDRVTANYGYTF; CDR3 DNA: TGCAGCGACGGGGACAGGGTTACAGCTAACTATGGCTACACCTTC
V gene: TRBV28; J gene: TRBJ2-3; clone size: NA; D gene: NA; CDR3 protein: CASSHDRLVPTDTQYF; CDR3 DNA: TGTGCCAGCAGTCACGACAGATTAGTACCCACAGATACGCAGTATTTT
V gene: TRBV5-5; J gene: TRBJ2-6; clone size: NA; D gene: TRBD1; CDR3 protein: CASSLVGTGGASGANVLTF; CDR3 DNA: TGTGCCAGCAGCTTGGTTGGGACAGGGGGCGCTTCGGGGGCCAACGTCCTGACTTTC
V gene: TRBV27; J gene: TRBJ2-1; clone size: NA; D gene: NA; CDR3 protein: CASSLSSGHDEQFF; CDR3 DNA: TGTGCCAGCAGTTTATCTTCAGGGCATGATGAGCAGTTCTTC
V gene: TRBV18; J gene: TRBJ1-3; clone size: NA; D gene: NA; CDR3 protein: CASSEDRLGNTIYF; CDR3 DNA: TGTGCCAGCTCAGAAGACAGGCTTGGAAACACCATATATTTT
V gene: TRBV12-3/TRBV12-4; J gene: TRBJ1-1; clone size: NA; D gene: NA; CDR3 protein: CASTHGYNTEAFF; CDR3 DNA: TGTGCCAGCACTCACGGTTATAACACTGAAGCTTTCTTT
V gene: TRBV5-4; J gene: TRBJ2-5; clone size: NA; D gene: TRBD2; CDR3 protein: CASSLGTSGRVLGETQYF; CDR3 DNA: TGTGCCAGCAGCCTGGGGACTAGCGGGAGAGTCTTGGGTGAGACCCAGTACTTC
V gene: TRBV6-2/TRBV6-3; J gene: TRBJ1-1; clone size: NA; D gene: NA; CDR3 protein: CASSYRQVVNTEAFF; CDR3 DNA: TGTGCCAGCAGTTACAGGCAGGTTGTGAACACTGAAGCTTTCTTT
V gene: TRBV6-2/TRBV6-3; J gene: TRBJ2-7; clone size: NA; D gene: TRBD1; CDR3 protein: CASSYDPGTVTYEQYF; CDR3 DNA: TGTGCCAGCAGTTACGACCCCGGGACAGTGACCTACGAGCAGTACTTC
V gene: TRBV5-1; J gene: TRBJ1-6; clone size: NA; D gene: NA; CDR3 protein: CASSSGDLRDSPLHF; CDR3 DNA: TGCGCCAGCAGCTCGGGGGATTTACGGGATTCACCCCTCCACTTT
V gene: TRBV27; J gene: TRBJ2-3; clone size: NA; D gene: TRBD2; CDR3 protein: CASSPTSGRSDTQYF; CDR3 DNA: TGTGCCAGCAGTCCGACTAGCGGGAGATCAGATACGCAGTATTTT
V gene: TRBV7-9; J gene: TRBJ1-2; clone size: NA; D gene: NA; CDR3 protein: CASSLAQGAPLF; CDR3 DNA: TGTGCCAGCAGCTTAGCGCAGGGCGCACCCCTCTTC
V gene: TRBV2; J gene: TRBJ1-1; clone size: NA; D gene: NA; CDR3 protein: CASSRQAADTEAFF; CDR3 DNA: TGTGCCAGCAGCCGACAGGCCGCCGACACTGAAGCTTTCTTT
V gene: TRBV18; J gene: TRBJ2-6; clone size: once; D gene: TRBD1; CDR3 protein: CASSPGTGSSGANVLTF; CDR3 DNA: TGTGCCAGCTCACCCGGGACAGGTTCGTCTGGGGCCAACGTCCTGACTTTC
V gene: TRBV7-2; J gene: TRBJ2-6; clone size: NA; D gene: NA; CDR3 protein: CASSPPPGFSSGANVLTF; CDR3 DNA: TGTGCCAGCAGCCCCCCGCCAGGATTCAGCTCTGGGGCCAACGTCCTGACTTTC
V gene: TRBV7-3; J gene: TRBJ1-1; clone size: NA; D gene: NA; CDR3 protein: CASSPQGGQNTEAFF; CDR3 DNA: TGTGCCAGCAGCCCTCAGGGCGGCCAGAACACTGAAGCTTTCTTT
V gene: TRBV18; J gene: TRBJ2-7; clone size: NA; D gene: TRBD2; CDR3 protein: CASSPLASGVISSYEQYF; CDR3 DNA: TGTGCCAGCTCACCTCTCGCTAGCGGGGTGATAAGCTCCTACGAGCAGTACTTC
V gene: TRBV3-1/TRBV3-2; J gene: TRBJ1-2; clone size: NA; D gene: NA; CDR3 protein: CASSQGVWGDNYGYTF; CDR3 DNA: TGTGCCAGCAGCCAAGGCGTGTGGGGGGACAACTATGGCTACACCTTC
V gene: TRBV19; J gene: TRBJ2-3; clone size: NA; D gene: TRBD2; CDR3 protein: CASRRREAIDTQYF; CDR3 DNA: TGTGCCAGTAGACGGCGGGAGGCCATAGATACGCAGTATTTT
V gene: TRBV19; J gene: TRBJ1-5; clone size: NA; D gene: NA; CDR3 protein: CASIGGGYGNQPQHF; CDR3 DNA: TGTGCCAGTATCGGGGGGGGTTATGGGAATCAGCCCCAGCATTTT
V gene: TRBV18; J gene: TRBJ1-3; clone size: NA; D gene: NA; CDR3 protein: CASSPPPASAGNTIYF; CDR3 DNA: TGTGCCAGCTCACCACCGCCGGCTAGTGCCGGAAACACCATATATTTT
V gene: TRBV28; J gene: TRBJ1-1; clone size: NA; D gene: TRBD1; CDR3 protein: CASSLSQGAYTEAFF; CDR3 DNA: TGTGCCAGCAGTTTGTCGCAGGGGGCCTACACTGAAGCTTTCTTT
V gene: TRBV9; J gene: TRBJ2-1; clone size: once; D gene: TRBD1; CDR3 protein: CASSGQGAYNEQFF; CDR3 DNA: TGTGCCAGCAGCGGGCAGGGGGCATACAATGAGCAGTTCTTC
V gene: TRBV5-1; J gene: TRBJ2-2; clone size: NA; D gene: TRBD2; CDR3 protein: CASSSGSKKTTGELFF; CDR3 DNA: TGCGCCAGTAGCAGCGGGAGTAAGAAAACAACCGGGGAGCTGTTTTTT
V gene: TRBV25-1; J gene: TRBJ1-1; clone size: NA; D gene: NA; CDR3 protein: CASSEYSGVGEAFF; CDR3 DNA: TGTGCCAGCAGTGAATATTCAGGGGTAGGTGAAGCTTTCTTT
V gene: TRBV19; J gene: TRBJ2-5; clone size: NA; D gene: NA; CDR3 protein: CASSDFTQETQYF; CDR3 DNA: TGTGCCAGTAGTGACTTCACCCAGGAGACCCAGTACTTC
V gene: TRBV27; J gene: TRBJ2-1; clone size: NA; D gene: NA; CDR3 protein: CASSLSIGVGGEQFF; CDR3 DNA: TGTGCCAGCAGTTTATCGATAGGGGTCGGCGGCGAGCAGTTCTTC
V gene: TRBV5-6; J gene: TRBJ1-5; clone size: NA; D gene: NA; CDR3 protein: CASSAGTFNQPQHF; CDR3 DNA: TGTGCCAGCAGCGCCGGGACTTTCAATCAGCCCCAGCATTTT
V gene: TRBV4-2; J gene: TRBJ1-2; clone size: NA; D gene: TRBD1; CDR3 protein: CASSQDGLQGQDGYTF; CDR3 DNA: TGTGCCAGCAGCCAAGATGGGTTACAGGGACAGGATGGCTACACCTTC
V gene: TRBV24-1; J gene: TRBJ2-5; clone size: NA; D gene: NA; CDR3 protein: CATSEQTPKETQYF; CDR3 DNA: TGTGCCACCAGTGAACAGACCCCCAAAGAGACCCAGTACTTC
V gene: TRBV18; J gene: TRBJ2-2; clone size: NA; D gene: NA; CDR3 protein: CASSPSDITGELFF; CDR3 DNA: TGTGCCAGCTCACCATCCGACATCACCGGGGAGCTGTTTTTT
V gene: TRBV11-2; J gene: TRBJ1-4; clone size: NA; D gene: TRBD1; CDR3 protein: CASSLHRGPNEKLFF; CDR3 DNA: TGTGCCAGCAGCCTTCACAGGGGCCCGAATGAAAAACTGTTTTTT
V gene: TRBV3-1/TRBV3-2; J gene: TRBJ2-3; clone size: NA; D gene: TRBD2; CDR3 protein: CASSLPRLAGEPNTDTQYF; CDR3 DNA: TGTGCCAGCAGCCTTCCCCGACTAGCGGGAGAGCCCAACACAGATACGCAGTATTTT
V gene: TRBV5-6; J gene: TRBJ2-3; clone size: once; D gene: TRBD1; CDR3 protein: CASSRQGTEDTQYF; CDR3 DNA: TGTGCCAGCAGCAGACAGGGAACTGAGGATACGCAGTATTTT
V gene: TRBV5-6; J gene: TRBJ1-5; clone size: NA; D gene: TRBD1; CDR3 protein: CASSLTGDYQPQHF; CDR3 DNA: TGTGCCAGCAGCTTGACAGGGGACTATCAGCCCCAGCATTTT
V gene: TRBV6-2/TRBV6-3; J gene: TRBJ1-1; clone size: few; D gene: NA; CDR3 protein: CASSIGLGGVVGEAFF; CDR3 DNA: TGTGCCAGCAGTATCGGTTTGGGAGGGGTAGTAGGTGAAGCTTTCTTT
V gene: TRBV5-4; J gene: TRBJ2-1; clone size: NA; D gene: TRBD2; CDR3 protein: CASSSPYISGREFF; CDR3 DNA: TGTGCCAGCAGCTCTCCATATATTAGCGGGAGGGAGTTCTTC
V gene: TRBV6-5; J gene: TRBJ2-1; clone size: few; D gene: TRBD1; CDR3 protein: CASRFLGQGSNEQFF; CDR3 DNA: TGTGCCAGCAGATTCCTTGGACAGGGATCCAATGAGCAGTTCTTC
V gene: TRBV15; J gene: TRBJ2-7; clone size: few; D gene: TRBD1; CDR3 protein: CATSRDHRGRTYEQYF; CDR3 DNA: TGTGCCACCAGCAGAGATCATAGGGGGCGGACCTACGAGCAGTACTTC
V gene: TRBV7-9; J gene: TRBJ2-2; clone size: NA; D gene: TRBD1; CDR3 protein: CASSLGGDRGLLNTGELFF; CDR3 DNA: TGTGCCAGCAGCTTAGGAGGGGACAGGGGCCTATTGAACACCGGGGAGCTGTTTTTT
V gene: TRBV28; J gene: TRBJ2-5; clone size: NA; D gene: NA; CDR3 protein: CASSSRETRKTQYF; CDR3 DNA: TGTGCCAGCAGTTCCCGGGAGACGAGAAAGACCCAGTACTTC
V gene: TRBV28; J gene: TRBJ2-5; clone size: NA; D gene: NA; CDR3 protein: CAVDGGKVLETQYF; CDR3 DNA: TGTGCCGTCGACGGGGGAAAAGTTCTCGAGACCCAGTACTTC